This T cell receptor beta chain originates from a study of shared clonotypes between healthy human individuals (TCRdb year 2020). Broadly, across the study: The cohort comprised two women and a few men aged 18 to 49 years. For each donor, CD4 naive and CD4 memory were each given three plates, CD8 naive was given two plates, and CD8 memory was given one plate. Blood TCR repertoires of five healthy adults were deeply sequenced to estimate repertoire size and the extent of clonotype sharing between individuals. To increase sequencing depth and limit assay-specific biases, TCR repertoire library preparation and sequencing were carried out by different laboratories using diverse techniques. Per donor, leukapheresis produced somewhere between about 0.85 and 10 billion PBMCs.

Donors were healthy HIV-negative adults with no recently reported acute infections or vaccinations. Every donor was a Caucasian adult residing in Nashville, Tennessee, USA. CD4+ T cells were enriched by magnetic negative selection, after which naive cells were positively selected on CD45RA and the negative fraction was taken as the memory subset. After blood collection by leukapheresis, PBMCs were isolated using Ficoll-Histopaque density gradient centrifugation and then cryopreserved in the vapor phase of liquid nitrogen. Analytical flow cytometry was used to check the purity and quantity of each magnetically sorted T cell population. Each sorted fraction had its genomic DNA isolated and then quantified by UV absorbance on a Nanodrop 2000c. TCR CDR3 regions were amplified from genomic DNA by multiplex PCR using the deep immunoSEQ assay. Extracted genomic DNA from each cell subset was spread evenly across all wells of several immunoSEQ 96-well plates, with each plate serving as a replicate. For sorted subsets, roughly 200 ng genomic DNA, equal to 30,000 or so T cell genomes, was loaded into each replicate PCR. Purified libraries were quantified with a Qubit 3.0 fluorometer, sized on a Bioanalyzer 2100, and re-quantified with the KAPA Library Quantification kit. A separate single-read 150-cycle Illumina NextSeq 550 flow cell was used to sequence each immunoSEQ 96-well plate. As for the authors' bioinformatics: Because only junctional sequences without quality scores were contained in the immunoSEQ output, filtering matching that applied to full-length reads could not be performed. Sequences were annotated with PyIR, a Python wrapper for IgBLAST v1.9, using IMGT germline references to assign V/J genes and CDR3. Reads were removed for weak V/J assignments (E-value above 1e-6), missing CDR3, stop codons, out-of-frame junctions, or ambiguous translated residues. A V3J clonotype was defined by an identical inferred V gene, J gene, and CDR3 amino acid sequence. To compute the percentage overlap between repertoires, the number of shared unique clonotypes was divided by the size of the smaller repertoire. Richness of each repertoire was evaluated using RTK rarefaction, the Chao1 estimator, and Recon v2.1 estimates of unobserved clonotypes. OLGA was used to compute generation probabilities for all TCRbeta clonotypes that the gDNA method yielded from several donors. Imported from immuneACCESS, the table was reduced by TCRdb to in-frame sequences with V and J called. These copies leave out some clones; in studies compared against another copy, an unresolved V gene accounts for under half, and the cause of the remainder is not known. That table gives V, J and clone size, and the DNA gave D and trimming. The sample records roughly 2.2 million clones, about nine tenths of which are singletons. The top ten clonotypes cover 0.3% to 0.4% of the sample.

To note about this clone: What this receptor recognizes is not known. Base qualities are not recorded, but no much larger clone differs from it by a single base.

Study-wide findings and limitations: Because the study included a small number of donors, the genetic and exposure-history diversity represented was limited. Only blood was sampled, and tissue TCR repertoires likely differ from those in blood. Compared with non-shared clonotypes, the clonotypes found in all four sorted-subset donors had higher generation probabilities. Incomplete sequencing was indicated by rarefaction of sorted-subset datasets, despite the large sequencing depth. Pairwise subsampling led to the expectation that sequencing depth would affect the degree of clonotype sharing among donors. Naive subsets generally had larger estimated clonotype richness than memory subsets did. Across four donors, around 5.4% of naive CD4, 3% to 4% of naive CD8, 2.3% of memory CD4, and about 0.4% of memory CD8 clonotypes were shared.

CDR1 LNHNV and CDR2 YYDKDF were looked up in the germline V gene (reference sequence). V is pared back by 0 bases and J by 3 bases, with 12 bases lying between the germline termini. From cysteine to phenylalanine, the CDR3 is 16 amino acids long. Only the CDR3 DNA is retained, 48 bases long and in frame from the first base. The sequencing input was naive CD4+ T cells from PBMCs. The label giving this sample's cell subset or site can be read as: CD45RA+ positively selected. The V and J genes are TRBV15 and TRBJ1-5, with the D gene not confidently named. This TCR came from a man aged 18 to 29 in good health. Some clones in this sample may be carry-over from other donors' samples. The sequenced DNA: TGTGCCACCAGCAGAGACCCGGTCCAGCACAATCAGCCCCAGCATTTT. This is translated as CATSRDPVQHNQPQHF.